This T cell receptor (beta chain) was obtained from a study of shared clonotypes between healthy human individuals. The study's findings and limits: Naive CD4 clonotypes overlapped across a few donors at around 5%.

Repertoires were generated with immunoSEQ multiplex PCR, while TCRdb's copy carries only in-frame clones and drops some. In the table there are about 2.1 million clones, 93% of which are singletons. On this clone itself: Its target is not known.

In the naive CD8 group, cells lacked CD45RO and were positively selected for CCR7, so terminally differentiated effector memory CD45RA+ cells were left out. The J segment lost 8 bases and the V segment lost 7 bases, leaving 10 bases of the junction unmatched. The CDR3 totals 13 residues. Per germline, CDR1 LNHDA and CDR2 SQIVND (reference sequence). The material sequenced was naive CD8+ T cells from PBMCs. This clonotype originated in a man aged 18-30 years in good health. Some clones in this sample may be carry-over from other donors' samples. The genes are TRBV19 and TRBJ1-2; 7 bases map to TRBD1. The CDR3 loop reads CASNFEGAFGYTF. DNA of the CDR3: TGTGCCAGTAATTTCGAGGGGGCGTTCGGCTACACCTTC.